This T cell receptor (beta chain) was identified during a study of T cell clonality in common variable immunodeficiency. Assay: immunoSEQ multiplex PCR; the TCRdb copy retains only in-frame clones and omits some. The sample is made up of about 44,000 clones, none counted only once. The length of the CDR3 is 14 residues. Germline CDR1 reads SGHTA; CDR2 reads FQGNSA. V was trimmed by 6 bases and J by 2 bases, leaving 13 bases between them. This clone was seen many times. The CDR3 extends 3 residues past the end of the read, so its final part is completed from the germline J gene. Sequencing was carried out using peripheral blood mononuclear cells. The chain combines TRBV7-2 with TRBJ1-2, with TRBD1 as a possible D gene (6 bases). The sequence was collected from a person aged 18 to 75 in good health. The CDR3 bases that were read are TGTGCCAGCAGAAGGGACACCCAAAACTATGGC. It translates to CASRRDTQNYG. From start to end, the CDR3 is CASRRDTQNYGYTF.